This T cell receptor beta chain emerged from a study of cytomegalovirus exposure and HLA in healthy donors. Study-wide points: In a later analysis, about 17,000 TCR beta sequences were associated with HLA alleles at 0.05 false discovery rate.

Researchers ran the PCR with 60 Vbeta and 13 Jbeta primers. The assay was immunoSEQ multiplex PCR, and TCRdb's table has in-frame clones only and misses some. The sample records some 120,000 clones, 70% to 80% being singletons. A note on this clone: Its antigen is not known.

The CDR3 runs 13 residues. V was clipped by 8 bases and J by 4 bases; unmatched bases: 1. Germline CDR1 is MNHNS and CDR2 is SASEGT. The sequence came from a man aged 18 to 35 in good health and CMV-seronegative. This sequence joins TRBV6-1 and TRBJ2-1; 11 nucleotides match TRBD2. The sample consisted of PBMCs. This chain's CDR3 is CASGTSGYNEQFF. The CDR3 DNA sequence: TGTGCCAGCGGGACTAGCGGATACAATGAGCAGTTCTTC.